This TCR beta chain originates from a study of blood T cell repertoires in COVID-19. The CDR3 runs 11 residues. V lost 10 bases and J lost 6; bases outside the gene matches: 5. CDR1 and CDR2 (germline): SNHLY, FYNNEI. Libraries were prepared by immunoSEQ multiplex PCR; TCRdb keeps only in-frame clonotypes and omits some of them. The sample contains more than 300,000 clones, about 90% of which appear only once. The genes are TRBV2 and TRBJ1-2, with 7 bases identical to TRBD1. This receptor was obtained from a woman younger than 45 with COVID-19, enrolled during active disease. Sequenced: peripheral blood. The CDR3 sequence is CATTGVDGYTF. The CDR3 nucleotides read TGTGCCACCACAGGGGTCGATGGCTACACCTTC.